This T cell receptor beta chain was profiled in a study of T cell responses to AZD1222 COVID-19 vaccine. The study's findings and limits: Nearly half of the spike-specific TCRs reportedly recognize variant regions that carry no mutations. Repertoires were obtained solely post-peak T cell response.

Germline values: CDR1 SGHTS, CDR2 YDEGEE. The length of the CDR3 is 15 residues. Trimming took 3 bases from V and 6 from J, leaving 19 bases between them. Both about-4-week and about-12-week second-dose recipients were combined. Concerning this clone: Its cognate antigen is unknown.

Sequencing used immunoSEQ multiplex PCR; TCRdb keeps in-frame clones, though not all of them. The data contain 180,000 or so clones, approximately 93% of them singletons. The receptor was isolated from an adult who received the AZD1222 COVID-19 vaccine. The chain is built from TRBV5-8 and TRBJ2-7; D is unresolved. The input for sequencing was peripheral blood, taken 28 days after the second AZD1222 dose. CDR3 bases: TGTGCCAGCAGCTACGGCAAGGGTCTTGTAATCGAGCAGTACTTC. It encodes CASSYGKGLVIEQYF.